A selection of T cell receptor beta chains follows, all from one sample in a study of shared clonotypes between healthy human individuals. Only in-frame clones appear in the TCRdb table, and some are missing; sequencing was by immunoSEQ multiplex PCR. This table holds approximately 2.1 million clones, over 90% found once. Sequencing input: naive CD4+ T cells from PBMCs. These receptors originate from a man aged 18 to 29 in good health. Some clones in this sample may be carry-over from other donors' samples. CDR3s include the opening cysteine and the closing phenylalanine or tryptophan. A D gene is named only where the DNA matches it firmly. Clone size is given for some rows only: seen once, a few or many times, or a class if the clone is expanded.

TRBD2	-	TRBV4-1	TRBJ2-7	TGCGCCAGCAGCCAAGTTGTTTGGGCCGGGACTAGCGGGAGGGCCTTTTCGGGCGAGCAGTACTTC	CASSQVVWAGTSGRAFSGEQYF
-	-	TRBV19	TRBJ1-5	TGTGCCAGTAGTATAACCCAACCCCAGCATTTT	CASSITQPQHF
-	-	TRBV11-2	TRBJ1-4	TGTGCCAGCAGCTTAGATCGCGGGGGCCGGCATGAAAAACTGTTTTTT	CASSLDRGGRHEKLFF
-	-	TRBV19	TRBJ1-2	TGTGCCAGTAGTATAACCCACAGGAGAAACTATGGCTACACCTTC	CASSITHRRNYGYTF
-	-	TRBV19	TRBJ1-1	TGTGCCAGTCCCCCAGCTTGGTTCATGAACACTGAAGCTTTCTTT	CASPPAWFMNTEAFF
TRBD2	-	TRBV27	TRBJ2-3	TGTGCCAGCAGTTTTCAGCGGGACCCCCGAGCGGATACGCAGTATTTT	CASSFQRDPRADTQYF
TRBD2	-	TRBV5-6	TRBJ2-1	TGTGCCAGCAGCTTGCCTGGACTAGCGGGGTGGAATGAGCAGTTCTTC	CASSLPGLAGWNEQFF
-	-	TRBV29-1	TRBJ2-2	TGCAGCGTTGGCCGGGCAGACACCGGGGAGCTGTTTTTT	CSVGRADTGELFF
TRBD2	-	TRBV11-2	TRBJ2-2	TGTGCCAGCAGATTCTCAATAGCGGGAAACACCGGGGAGCTGTTTTTT	CASRFSIAGNTGELFF
TRBD2	-	TRBV6-1	TRBJ2-3	TGTGCCAGCCAAAGAACTAGCGTCGGTACGCAGTATTTT	CASQRTSVGTQYF
-	-	TRBV2	TRBJ1-2	TGTGCCAGCAGTCTCGACAGAAACTATGGCTACACCTTC	CASSLDRNYGYTF
TRBD2	-	TRBV11-2	TRBJ2-3	TGTGCCAGCAGCTCCCGAGCGGGAGGGCCCGCAGATACGCAGTATTTT	CASSSRAGGPADTQYF
-	-	TRBV7-3	TRBJ2-7	TGTGCCAGCAGCTTAACGGTTCGGGCCTTCTACGAGCAGTACTTC	CASSLTVRAFYEQYF
-	-	TRBV27	TRBJ1-1	TGTGCCAGCAGCTACAGAGGGAACACTGAAGCTTTCTTT	CASSYRGNTEAFF
-	-	TRBV7-8	TRBJ2-7	TGTGCCAGCAGCTTTGGGTGGGGCGCCAACTACGAGCAGTACTTC	CASSFGWGANYEQYF
TRBD1	once	TRBV6-6	TRBJ1-1	TGTGCCAGCAGCAAGGACAGGTCACGGACTGAAGCTTTCTTT	CASSKDRSRTEAFF
-	-	TRBV9	TRBJ2-2	TGTGCCAGCAGCGTAGAATTGGGGGAAGCAAGGGCCGGGGAGCTGTTTTTT	CASSVELGEARAGELFF